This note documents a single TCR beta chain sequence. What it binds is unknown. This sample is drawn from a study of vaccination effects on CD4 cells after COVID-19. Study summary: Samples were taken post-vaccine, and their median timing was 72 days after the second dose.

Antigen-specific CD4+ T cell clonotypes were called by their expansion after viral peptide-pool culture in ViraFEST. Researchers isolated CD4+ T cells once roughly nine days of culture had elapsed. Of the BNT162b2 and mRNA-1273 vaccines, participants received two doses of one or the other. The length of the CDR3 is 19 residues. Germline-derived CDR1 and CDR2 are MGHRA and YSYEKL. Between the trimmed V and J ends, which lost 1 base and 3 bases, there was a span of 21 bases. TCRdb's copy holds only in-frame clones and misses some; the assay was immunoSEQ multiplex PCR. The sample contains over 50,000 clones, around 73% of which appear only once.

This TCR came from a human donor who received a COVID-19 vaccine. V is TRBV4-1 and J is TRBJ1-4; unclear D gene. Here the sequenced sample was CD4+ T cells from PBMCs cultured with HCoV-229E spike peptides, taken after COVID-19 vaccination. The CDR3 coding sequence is TGCGCCAGCAGCCAAGTCTACCCCACAGTTTTTATAGCTAATGAAAAACTGTTTTTT. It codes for CASSQVYPTVFIANEKLFF.